This T cell receptor beta chain stems from a study of blood T cell repertoires in COVID-19. Study-wide background: Sample material is recorded as cDNA or gDNA derived from T cells, B-cell-depleted T cells, or PBMCs.

The length of the CDR3 is 15 residues. V lost 5 bases and J 0 bases, leaving 11 bases between the germline ends. Germline V gene data show CDR1 as SGHTA and CDR2 as FQGNSA. Sequenced by immunoSEQ multiplex PCR; TCRdb stores in-frame clones only, minus some. This repertoire shows some 270,000 clones, 70% to 90% found once; its top ten account for approximately 4%. This sequence was found in a young woman who had recovered from COVID-19. Sample: PBMCs or T cells enriched from blood (not recorded which). The chain recombines TRBV7-2 with TRBJ2-1, with a tentative D call TRBD2 (5 bases). The CDR3 reads CASSQSGNSYNEQFF. CDR3 nucleotides: TGTGCCAGCAGCCAAAGCGGCAACTCCTACAATGAGCAGTTCTTC.